This TCR beta chain was recorded in a study of neoadjuvant anti-PD-1 for oral cavity cancer. Two replicates per tumor sample, mostly from approximately 4.5 ug of genomic DNA. The repertoire was sequenced with immunoSEQ multiplex PCR; TCRdb's copy has only in-frame clones and lacks some. The sample lists over 1,300 clones, 53% seen once, with about 18% in the top ten. About this clone: Its antigen is not identified.

Time point defined: after neoadjuvant nivolumab, at surgical resection. These oral cavity squamous cell carcinomas were HPV-negative and locally advanced. Whole-study results and caveats: Only a few patients per response group were TCR-analyzed; validation needed. Expansion of preexisting intratumoral clones was suggested to aid response.

V lost 1 base to trimming and J lost 9 bases; unmatched junction nucleotides: 5. Germline CDR1 is SGHAT and CDR2 is FQNNGV. The CDR3 extends over 14 amino acids. The source was tumor tissue, collected after nivolumab (anti-PD-1) treatment. This TCR was sampled from a person aged 35-79 years with oral cavity squamous cell carcinoma. V is TRBV11-2 and J is TRBJ2-4; TRBD2 matches at 8 bases. The CDR3 loop is CASSLAGGPGIQYF. The CDR3, as DNA: TGTGCCAGCAGCTTAGCGGGAGGGCCGGGCATTCAGTACTTC.